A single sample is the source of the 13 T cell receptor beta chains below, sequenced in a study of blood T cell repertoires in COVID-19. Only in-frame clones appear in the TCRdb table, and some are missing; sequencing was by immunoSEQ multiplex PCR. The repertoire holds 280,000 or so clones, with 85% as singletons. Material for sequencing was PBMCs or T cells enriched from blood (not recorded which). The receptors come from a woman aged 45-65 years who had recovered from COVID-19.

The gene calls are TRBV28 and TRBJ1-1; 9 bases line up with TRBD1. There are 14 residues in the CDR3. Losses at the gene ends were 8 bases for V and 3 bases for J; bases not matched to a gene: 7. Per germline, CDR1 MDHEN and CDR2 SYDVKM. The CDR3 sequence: CASPSRDRDTEAFF. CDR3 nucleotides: TGTGCCAGCCCTTCCCGGGACAGGGACACTGAAGCTTTCTTT.

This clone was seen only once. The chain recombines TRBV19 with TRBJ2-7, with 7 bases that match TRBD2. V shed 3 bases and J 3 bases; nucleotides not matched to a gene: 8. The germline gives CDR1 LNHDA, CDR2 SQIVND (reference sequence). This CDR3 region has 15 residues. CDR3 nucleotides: TGTGCCAGTAGTATCAACGGCGGGAGTAACTACGAGCAGTACTTC. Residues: CASSINGGSNYEQYF.

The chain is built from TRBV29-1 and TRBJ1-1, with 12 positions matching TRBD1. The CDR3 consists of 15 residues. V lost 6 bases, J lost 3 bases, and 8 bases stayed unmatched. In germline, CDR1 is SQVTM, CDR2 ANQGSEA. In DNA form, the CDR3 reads TGCAGCGTGGGGGACAGGGGGCGAATAGACACTGAAGCTTTCTTT. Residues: CSVGDRGRIDTEAFF. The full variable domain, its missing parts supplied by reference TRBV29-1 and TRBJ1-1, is SAVISQKPSRDICQRGTSLTIQCQVDSQVTMMFWYRQQPGQSLTLIATANQGSEATYESGFVIDKFPISRPNLTFSTLTVSNMSPEDSSIYLCSVGDRGRIDTEAFFGQGTRLTVV.

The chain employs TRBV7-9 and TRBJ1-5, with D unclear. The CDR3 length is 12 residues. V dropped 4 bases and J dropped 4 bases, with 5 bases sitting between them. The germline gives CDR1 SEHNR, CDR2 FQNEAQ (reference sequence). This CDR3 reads CASSSTNQPQHF. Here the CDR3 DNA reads TGTGCCAGCAGCTCAACTAATCAGCCCCAGCATTTT. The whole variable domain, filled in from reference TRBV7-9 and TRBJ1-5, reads DTGVSQNPRHKITKRGQNVTFRCDPISEHNRLYWYRQTLGQGPEFLTYFQNEAQLEKSRLLSDRFSAERPKGSFSTLEIQRTEQGDSAMYLCASSSTNQPQHFGDGTRLSIL.

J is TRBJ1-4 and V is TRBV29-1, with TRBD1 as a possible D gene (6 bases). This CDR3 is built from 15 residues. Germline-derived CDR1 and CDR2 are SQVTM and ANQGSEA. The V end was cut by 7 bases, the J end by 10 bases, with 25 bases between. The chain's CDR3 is CSAIRDTSDGGKLFF. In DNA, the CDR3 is TGCAGCGCTATCCGGGACACCTCGGACGGTGGAAAACTGTTTTTT.

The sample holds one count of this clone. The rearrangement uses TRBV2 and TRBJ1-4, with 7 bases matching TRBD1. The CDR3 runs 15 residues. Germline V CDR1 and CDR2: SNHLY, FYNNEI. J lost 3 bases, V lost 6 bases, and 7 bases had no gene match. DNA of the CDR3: TGTGCCAGCAGAGCGACAGGGAGTCCTAATGAAAAACTGTTTTTT. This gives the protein CASRATGSPNEKLFF.

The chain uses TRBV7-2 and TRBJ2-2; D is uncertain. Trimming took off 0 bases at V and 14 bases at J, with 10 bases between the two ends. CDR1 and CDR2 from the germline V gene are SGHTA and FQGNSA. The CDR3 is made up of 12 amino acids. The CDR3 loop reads CASSLAVGYLFF. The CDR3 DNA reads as TGTGCCAGCAGCTTAGCCGTCGGGTACCTGTTTTTT.

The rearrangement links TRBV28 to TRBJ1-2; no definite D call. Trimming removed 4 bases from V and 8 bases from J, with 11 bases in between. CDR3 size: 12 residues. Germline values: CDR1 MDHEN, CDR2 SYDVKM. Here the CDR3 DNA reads TGTGCCAGCAGTTCCGGGGTGAGGGGCTACACCTTC. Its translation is CASSSGVRGYTF.

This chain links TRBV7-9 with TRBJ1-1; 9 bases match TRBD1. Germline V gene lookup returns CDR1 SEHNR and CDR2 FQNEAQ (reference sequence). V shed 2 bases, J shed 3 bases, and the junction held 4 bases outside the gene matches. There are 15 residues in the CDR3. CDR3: CASSLRQGEDTEAFF. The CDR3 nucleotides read TGTGCCAGCAGCTTACGACAGGGGGAGGACACTGAAGCTTTCTTT.

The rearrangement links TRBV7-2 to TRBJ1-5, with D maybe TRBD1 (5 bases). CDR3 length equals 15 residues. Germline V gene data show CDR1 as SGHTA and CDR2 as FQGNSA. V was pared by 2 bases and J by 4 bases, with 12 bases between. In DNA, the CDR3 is TGTGCCAGCAGCTTATCAGGGTTTAGTAATCAGCCCCAGCATTTT. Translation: CASSLSGFSNQPQHF.

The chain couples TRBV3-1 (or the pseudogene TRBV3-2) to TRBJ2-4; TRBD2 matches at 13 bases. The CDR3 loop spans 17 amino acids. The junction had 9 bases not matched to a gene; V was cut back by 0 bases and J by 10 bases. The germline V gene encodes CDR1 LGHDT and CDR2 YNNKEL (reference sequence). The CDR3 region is CASSQDFGTSGVGIQYF. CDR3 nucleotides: TGTGCCAGCAGCCAAGATTTTGGGACTAGCGGGGTTGGGATTCAGTACTTC.

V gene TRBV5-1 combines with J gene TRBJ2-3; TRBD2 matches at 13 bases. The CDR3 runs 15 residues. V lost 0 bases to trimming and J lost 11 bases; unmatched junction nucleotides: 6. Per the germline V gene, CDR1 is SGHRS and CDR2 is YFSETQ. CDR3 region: CASSLGTSGSRQQYF. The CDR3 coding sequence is TGCGCCAGCAGCTTGGGGACTAGCGGGAGTCGACAGCAGTATTTT. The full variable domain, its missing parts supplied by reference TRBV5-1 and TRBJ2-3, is KAGVTQTPRYLIKTRGQQVTLSCSPISGHRSVSWYQQTPGQGLQFLFEYFSETQRNKGNFPGRFSGRQFSNSRSEMNVSTLELGDSALYLCASSLGTSGSRQQYFGPGTRLTVL.

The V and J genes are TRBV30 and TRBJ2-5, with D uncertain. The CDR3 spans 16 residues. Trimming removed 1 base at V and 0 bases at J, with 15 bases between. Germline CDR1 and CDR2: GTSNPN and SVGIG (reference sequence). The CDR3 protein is CAWSGVFTDDQETQYF. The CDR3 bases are TGTGCCTGGAGTGGAGTTTTTACAGACGACCAAGAGACCCAGTACTTC.